This TCR beta chain emerged from a study of T cell responses to AZD1222 COVID-19 vaccine. Trimming stripped 6 bases from V and 5 bases from J, with 17 bases between. The CDR3 runs to 15 residues. CDR1 SNHLY and CDR2 FYNNEI come from the germline V gene. Some clones are missing from TCRdb's copy, which holds only in-frame ones; the method was immunoSEQ multiplex PCR. The table includes some 140,000 clones, 80% to 90% detected once. The specimen comprised peripheral blood, sampled on day 0 of MenACWY control vaccination. The J gene is TRBJ2-1, the V gene TRBV2; D assignment may be TRBD1 or TRBD2 (7 bases each). The clonotype comes from an adult in good health. CDR3 region: CASSHDREGDNEQFF. CDR3 in DNA: TGTGCCAGCAGCCATGACAGGGAGGGAGACAATGAGCAGTTCTTC.